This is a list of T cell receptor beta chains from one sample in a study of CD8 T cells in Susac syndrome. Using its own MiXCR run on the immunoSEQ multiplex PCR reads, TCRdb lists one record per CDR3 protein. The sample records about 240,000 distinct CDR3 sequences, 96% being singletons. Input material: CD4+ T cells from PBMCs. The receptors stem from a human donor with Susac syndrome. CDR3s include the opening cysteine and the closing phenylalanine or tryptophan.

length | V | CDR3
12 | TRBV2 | CASSENGQPQHF
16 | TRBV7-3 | CASSSFQYANTGELFF
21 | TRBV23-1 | CASSQSALLPGREKAKNIQYF
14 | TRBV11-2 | CASSHTGIDYGYTF
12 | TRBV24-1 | CATSDSAGGQFF
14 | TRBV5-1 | CASSTGTGGLEQYF
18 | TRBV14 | CASSLSSGLANNRGEQYF
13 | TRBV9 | CASSVALSTEAFF
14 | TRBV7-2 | CASSQLWGSYGYTF
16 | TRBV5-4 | CASRRGLASTYNEQFF
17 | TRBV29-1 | CSVRAGQGFLPVAEQYF
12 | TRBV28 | CASSLKPYEQYF
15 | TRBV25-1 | CASQWTREYTDTQYF
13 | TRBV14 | CASSRTMGTEAFF
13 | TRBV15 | CATSKGYGTEAFF
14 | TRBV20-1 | CSAPGTGVLHGYTF
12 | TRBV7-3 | CASSLAGGEQYF
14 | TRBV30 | CAWSVGPGPYEQYF
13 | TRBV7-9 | CASNPLSNQPQHF
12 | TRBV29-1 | CSLRGLPQPQHF
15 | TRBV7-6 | CASSRDGTRSYEQYF
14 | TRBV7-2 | CASSLLREGYEQYF
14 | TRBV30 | CAWSRDSLGQPQHF
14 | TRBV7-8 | CASSSYEGAYEQYF
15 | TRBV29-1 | CSVDATGGVGDTQYF
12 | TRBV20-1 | CSARTGSYGYTF
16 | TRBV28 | CASSYPVGRRTYEQYF
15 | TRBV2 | CASSASGRGTGELFF
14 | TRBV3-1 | CASSQDLSAYEQYF
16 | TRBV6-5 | CASSYSLASGANVLTF
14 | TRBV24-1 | CATSDLRSGNTIYF
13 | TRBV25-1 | CASSESASLEQYF
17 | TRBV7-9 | CASSASGGSLLDTEAFF
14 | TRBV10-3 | CAIGKMTGSYEQYF
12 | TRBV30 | CAWSVPGDTQYF
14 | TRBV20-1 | CSASELAGYNEQFF
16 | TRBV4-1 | CASSPGLAGNRETQYF
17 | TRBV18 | CASSPRLEGGTVNEQFF
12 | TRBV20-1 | CSASGNPYEQYF
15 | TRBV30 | CAWSGAAGEKGEQFF
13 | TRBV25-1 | CASSDRGIHGYTF
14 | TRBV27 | CASSFQGTNYGYTF
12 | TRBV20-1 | CSAALGGYEQYF
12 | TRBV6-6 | CAGGTYPVEAFF
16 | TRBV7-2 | CASSSTSGRAGETQYF
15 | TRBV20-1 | CSARPPGLGGNTIYF
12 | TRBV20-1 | CSARDPTRLAFF
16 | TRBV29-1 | CSVYNRVGVSSYEQYF
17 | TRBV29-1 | CSVQTPSGKTRSYEQYF
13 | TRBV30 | CAWKVWGDEKLFF